This T cell receptor (beta chain) was retrieved from a study of post-analysis software for immune sequencing data. Study-level findings and limits: Normalized Chao1 diversity was significantly lower in multiple sclerosis patients than in controls.

Unique molecular identifiers were carried by the TCR beta cDNA libraries. One entry per CDR3 protein results from TCRdb running MiXCR on the PCR reads. The sample has about 800,000 distinct CDR3 sequences, 25% to 30% seen once; the top ten hold approximately 0.6%. Concerning this clonotype itself: Antigen specificity is unknown.

This clonotype was obtained from a girl aged 5 to 17 with multiple sclerosis. Material: blood.

The CDR3 DNA reads TGTGCCAGCAGCTTAAATCTGGGGGTCAAAAACATTCAGTACTTC. This translates into CASSLNLGVKNIQYF. V and J are TRBV7-9 and TRBJ2-4, with D perhaps TRBD1 or TRBD2 (5 bases each). V lost 2 bases, J lost 3 bases, and 11 bases lay in between. The CDR3 sequence is 15 residues long. Per germline, CDR1 SEHNR and CDR2 FQNEAQ (reference sequence).